The clone carrying this T cell receptor (beta chain) was observed many times. Its antigen is currently unknown. TCRdb analysed the multiplex PCR reads with MiXCR anew, one entry per CDR3 protein. The sample yields about 130,000 distinct CDR3 sequences, 21% seen once. The CDR3 is 13 residues long. Germline V lookup: CDR1 KGHDR, CDR2 SFDVKD. Trimming took 9 bases from V and 5 from J, leaving 15 bases between them. This record belongs to a study of breast tumors, draining lymph nodes, adjacent tissues. Study outcomes and limitations: Compared with lymph nodes, tumors were less diverse; compared with nontumor tissue, more.

Samples came from axillary lymph nodes draining the breast cancer. The source of this sequence is a female donor with breast cancer. Some clones in this sample may be carry-over from other donors' samples. Input material: axillary lymph node tissue. The rearrangement uses TRBV24-1 and TRBJ2-5, with no clear D. The CDR3 sequence is CATSTSLSETQYF. As DNA, the CDR3 is TGTGCCACCTCTACCAGTTTATCTGAGACCCAGTACTTC.